Listed here are 8 T cell receptor beta chains from one sample, sequenced in a study of technical replicates of blood from a handful of donors. Profiled with immunoSEQ multiplex PCR; TCRdb holds only in-frame clones, not every one. The data show about 70,000 clones, roughly 96% seen once. The sequencing input was T cells isolated from PBMCs. These receptors all come from a human donor in good health.

J is TRBJ2-1 and V is TRBV2; 13 bases match TRBD2. The CDR3 has 14 residues. The germline CDR1 and CDR2 sequences are SNHLY and FYNNEI. The V segment lost 6 bases and the J segment 4 bases; nucleotides outside the gene matches: 0. CDR3 region: CASRGLAGYNEQFF. CDR3 bases: TGTGCCAGCAGGGGACTAGCGGGGTACAATGAGCAGTTCTTC. The full variable domain, completed using reference TRBV2 and TRBJ2-1, is EPEVTQTPSHQVTQMGQEVILRCVPISNHLYFYWYRQILGQKVEFLVSFYNNEISEKSEIFDDQFSVERPDGSNFTLKIRSTKLEDSAMYFCASRGLAGYNEQFFGPGTRLTVL.

The V and J genes are TRBV19 and TRBJ2-7; a possible D gene is TRBD1 (5 bases). V was pared by 1 base and J by 0 bases, with 10 bases between. Germline CDR1 and CDR2: LNHDA and SQIVND (reference sequence). The length of the CDR3 is 15 residues. In DNA, the CDR3 is TGTGCCAGTAGTATAGGAGCAGGGCCCTCCTACGAGCAGTACTTC. The encoded protein is CASSIGAGPSYEQYF.

This clone was observed a few times. The rearrangement uses TRBV11-2 and TRBJ2-7; TRBD2 matches at 11 bases. The germline CDR1 and CDR2 sequences are SGHAT and FQNNGV. The V gene end was trimmed by 6 bases and the J gene end by 4 bases; junction bases not matched to a gene: 17. CDR3 length: 18 residues. CDR3 residues: CASRWKGLADLSGYEQYF. The CDR3, as DNA: TGTGCCAGCAGATGGAAGGGACTAGCGGACTTATCGGGGTACGAGCAGTACTTC.

The chain uses TRBV6-5 and TRBJ1-4, with a weak D call TRBD1 (5 bases). Trimming stripped 6 bases from V and 5 bases from J, with 13 bases between. Germline V lookup: CDR1 MNHEY, CDR2 SVGAGI. The CDR3 length is 14 residues. The chain's CDR3 is CASSRQPSNEKLFF. CDR3 DNA sequence: TGTGCCAGCAGCAGACAGCCCTCGAATGAAAAACTGTTTTTT.

The chain employs TRBV6-6 and TRBJ2-1, with 9 positions matching TRBD1. Germline V gene sequence: CDR1 MNHNY, CDR2 SVGAGI (reference sequence). The CDR3 runs to 13 residues. The V and J ends lost 6 bases and 9 bases, in that order; junction bases with no gene match: 6. This CDR3 reads CASRTGGNGEQFF. In nucleotides, the CDR3 is TGTGCCAGCAGGACAGGGGGGAATGGTGAGCAGTTCTTC.

This chain uses TRBV2 with TRBJ1-4, with D perhaps matching TRBD1 (6 bases). The CDR3 consists of 15 residues. With 4 bases removed from V and 1 base from J, the gap between germline ends came to 10 bases. From germline, CDR1 is SNHLY and CDR2 FYNNEI. CDR3 loop: CASSGLTGTNEKLFF. CDR3 DNA: TGTGCCAGCAGTGGGCTGACAGGAACTAATGAAAAACTGTTTTTT.

The V and J genes are TRBV9 and TRBJ1-2; the match to TRBD1 covers 8 bases. In germline, CDR1 is SGDLS, CDR2 YYNGEE. This CDR3 has 15 amino acids. J was trimmed by 1 base and V by 5 bases; bases with no gene match: 7. This CDR3 is CASSSRTGNNYGYTF. The DNA for the CDR3 is TGTGCCAGCAGTTCTCGGACAGGGAATAACTATGGCTACACCTTC.

As concerns this clone: Its ends do not fully match the called genes, so a read error is possible. The rearrangement uses TRBV6-5 and TRBJ1-1; unclear D gene. CDR1 is MNHEY, CDR2 SVGAGI, per germline. This CDR3 comprises 14 residues. CDR3 DNA: TGTGCCAGCAGTTACTCGAGGGCGGGTTTACCAGCAGACTTT. Its protein is CASSYSRAGLPADF.